The 6 T cell receptor beta chains reported below all come from one sample, sequenced in a study of CD4 T cells in relation to SARS-CoV-2 and coronaviruses. These receptors' antigens are unknown. The method was immunoSEQ multiplex PCR; TCRdb's version includes in-frame clones alone and lacks a portion of them. This sample has about 36,000 clones, with 65% to 80% found just once. Material for sequencing was memory CD4+ T cells from PBMCs, cultured in vitro. The receptors shown here come from an adult with COVID-19.

The genes are TRBV28 and TRBJ2-1; the match to TRBD1 covers 7 bases. The CDR3 runs to 16 residues. In germline, CDR1 is MDHEN, CDR2 SYDVKM. Trimming removed 11 bases from V and 1 base from J; junction bases left unmatched: 14. The CDR3 reads CAGRQRGQSSYNEQFF. In DNA, the CDR3 is TGTGCCGGACGGCAGAGGGGGCAATCTTCCTACAATGAGCAGTTCTTC.

The chain joins TRBV6-5 to TRBJ2-3; 11 bases align to TRBD2. Germline V gene lookup returns CDR1 MNHEY and CDR2 SVGAGI. The CDR3 totals 14 residues. V lost 7 bases and J lost 4; bases outside the gene matches: 4. CDR3 nucleotide sequence: TGTGCCAGCACCTTAGCGGGAGGGGCAGATACGCAGTATTTT. It translates to CASTLAGGADTQYF.

The rearrangement uses TRBV6-5 and TRBJ2-7; 8 bases fit TRBD2. The germline V gene has CDR1 MNHEY and CDR2 SVGAGI. The CDR3 length is 16 residues. V lost 2 bases to trimming and J lost 2 bases; unmatched junction nucleotides: 8. The CDR3 is CASSYQRGSGTYEQYF. CDR3 in DNA: TGTGCCAGCAGTTACCAACGGGGTAGCGGGACCTACGAGCAGTACTTC.

The V gene is TRBV28, the J gene TRBJ2-3; maybe TRBD2 (6 bases). The CDR3 spans 16 residues. Trimming removed 4 bases from V and 4 bases from J, with 18 bases in between. CDR1 is MDHEN, CDR2 SYDVKM, per germline. Here the CDR3 reads CASSSPFGSSPDTQYF. The CDR3 nucleotides read TGTGCCAGCAGTTCCCCCTTCGGGAGTAGCCCAGATACGCAGTATTTT.

The chain has TRBV5-8 and TRBJ1-4, with D possibly TRBD1 on 6 matching bases. CDR1 is SGHTS, CDR2 YDEGEE, per germline. V lost 1 base to trimming and J lost 8 bases, with 12 bases between them. The CDR3 has 14 residues. The CDR3 DNA is TGTGCCAGCAGCTTGAGCAGGGGAGGGGAAAAACTGTTTTTT. Residues: CASSLSRGGEKLFF.

This clone occurred a few times. The V gene is TRBV7-8, the J gene TRBJ2-4; no definite D call. CDR3 length: 14 residues. Between the trimmed V and J ends, which lost 1 base and 8 bases, there was a span of 12 bases. The germline gives CDR1 SGHVS, CDR2 FQNEAQ. CDR3 DNA: TGTGCCAGCAGCTTAGGCCCGGGCGCAGACATTCAGTACTTC. This codes for CASSLGPGADIQYF.